This T cell receptor (beta chain) was retrieved from a study of shared clonotypes between healthy human individuals. General study results and limits: Represented diversity (both genetic and exposure-history) was limited by the small number of donors. Measured sharing among donors was expected to vary with sequencing depth. In this cohort, only blood was sampled, and tissue repertoires likely differ.

Terminally differentiated effector memory CD45RA+ cells were excluded from the naive CD8 cells, which were CD45RO-negative and positively selected for CCR7. Turning to this clone: Its antigen remains unidentified.

TCRdb's copy holds only in-frame clones and misses some; the assay was immunoSEQ multiplex PCR. Of about 1,800,000 clones in the sample, about 95% are singletons; the top ten hold around 1.2%. The CDR3 sequence is 14 residues long. Germline values: CDR1 SEHNR, CDR2 FQNEAQ (reference sequence). Losses at the gene ends were 3 bases for V and 4 bases for J; bases not matched to a gene: 1. This sequence joins TRBV7-9 and TRBJ1-4, with 8 positions matching TRBD1. The specimen was naive CD8+ T cells sorted from blood. The source is a man in his late teens or twenties in good health. CDR3 coding DNA: TGTGCCAGCAGCTTGGGACAGGATAATGAAAAACTGTTTTTT. Encoded protein: CASSLGQDNEKLFF.